This TCR beta chain comes out of a study of spatial heterogeneity in lung cancer. Study-wide context: Correlation of TCR transcript counts in tumor regions with a T cell module score from matched bulk RNA-seq was strong. Overall study findings and caveats: One measure, the expanded intratumoral alpha and beta TCR count, tracked tumor mutation counts.

The library protocol tagged each TCR cDNA with a unique molecular identifier. TCRdb re-called the 5' RACE reads through MiXCR, storing one row per CDR3 protein. The sample holds around 95,000 distinct CDR3 sequences, 3.5% to 5% seen once. The time point here: sample taken at primary tumor resection. Germline loops: CDR1 SNHLY, CDR2 FYNNEI. V lost 6 bases and J 5 bases, leaving 10 bases between the germline ends. The CDR3 contains 12 residues. This clonotype was seen many times. Its target is unknown. The chain is built from TRBV2 and TRBJ1-1; D possibly corresponds to TRBD1 (6 bases). The sequence was collected from a male donor with early-stage non-small cell lung cancer. The sequencing here drew on lung tumor tissue, taken at surgery. The CDR3 bases are TGTGCCAGCAGACAGGGCCAGACTGAAGCTTTCTTT. Translating it yields CASRQGQTEAFF.